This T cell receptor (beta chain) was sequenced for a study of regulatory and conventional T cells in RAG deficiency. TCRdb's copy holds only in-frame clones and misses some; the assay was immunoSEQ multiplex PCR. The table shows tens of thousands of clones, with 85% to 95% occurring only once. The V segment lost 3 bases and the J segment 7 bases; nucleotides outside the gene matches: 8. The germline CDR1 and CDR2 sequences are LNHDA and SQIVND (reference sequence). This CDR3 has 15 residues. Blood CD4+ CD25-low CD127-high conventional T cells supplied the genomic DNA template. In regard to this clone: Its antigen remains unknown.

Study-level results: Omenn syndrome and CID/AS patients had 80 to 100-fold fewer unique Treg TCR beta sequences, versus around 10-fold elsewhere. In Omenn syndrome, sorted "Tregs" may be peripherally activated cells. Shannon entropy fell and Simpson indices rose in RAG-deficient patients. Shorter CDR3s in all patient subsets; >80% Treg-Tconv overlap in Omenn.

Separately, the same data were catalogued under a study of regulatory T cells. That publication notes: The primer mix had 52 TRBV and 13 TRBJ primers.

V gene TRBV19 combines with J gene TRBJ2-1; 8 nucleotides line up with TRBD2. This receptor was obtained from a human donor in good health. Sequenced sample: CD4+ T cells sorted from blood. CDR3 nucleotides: TGTGCCAGTAGTATCGGGCCAGCGGGGGTGAATGAGCAGTTCTTC. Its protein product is CASSIGPAGVNEQFF. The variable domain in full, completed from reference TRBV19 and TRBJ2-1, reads DGGITQSPKYLFRKEGQNVTLSCEQNLNHDAMYWYRQDPGQGLRLIYYSQIVNDFQKGDIAEGYSVSREKKESFPLTVTSAQKNPTAFYLCASSIGPAGVNEQFFGPGTRLTVL.